Following are 16 T cell receptor beta chains from one sample sequenced in a study of blood T cell repertoires in COVID-19. Assay: immunoSEQ multiplex PCR; the TCRdb copy retains only in-frame clones and omits some. The sample has 100,000 to 150,000 clones; approximately 90% are singletons. Sequenced: peripheral blood. Source of these receptors: a man aged 45-65 years with COVID-19, enrolled during active disease.

The rearrangement links TRBV7-9 to TRBJ2-7, with TRBD2 identical over 7 bases. Per the germline V gene, CDR1 is SEHNR and CDR2 is FQNEAQ (reference sequence). Trimming removed 3 bases from V and 3 bases from J; junction bases left unmatched: 14. The CDR3 loop spans 17 amino acids. For the CDR3, the DNA is TGTGCCAGCAGCTTGTCTGATATTGGGACTAATTTCTACGAGCAGTACGTC. It is translated as CASSLSDIGTNFYEQYV.

There are a few counts of this clone. The rearrangement uses TRBV19 and TRBJ2-7; TRBD1 agrees at 8 bases. The germline V gene has CDR1 LNHDA and CDR2 SQIVND (reference sequence). With 4 bases clipped from V and 3 bases from J, the junction kept 8 bases outside the gene matches. This CDR3 has 15 amino acids. This chain's CDR3 is CASSTNRGILYEQYF. As DNA, the CDR3 is TGTGCCAGTAGTACCAACAGGGGGATCCTCTACGAGCAGTACTTC.

The CDR3 loop reads CATSDTSGRINEQFF. The CDR3 nucleotides read TGTGCCACCAGTGATACCAGCGGGAGGATCAATGAGCAGTTCTTC. The chain has TRBV24-1 and TRBJ2-1; 9 bases agree with TRBD2. The germline CDR1 and CDR2 sequences are KGHDR and SFDVKD. J gave up 6 bases and V 3 bases, and 5 bases lay outside the gene matches. The CDR3 is 15 amino acids.

J is TRBJ1-5 and V is TRBV6-1; 9 bases map to TRBD1. Germline values: CDR1 MNHNS, CDR2 SASEGT. V shed 4 bases and J 0 bases; nucleotides not matched to a gene: 7. The CDR3 runs to 17 residues. The CDR3 is CASSGGGQGYSNQPQHF. In DNA form, the CDR3 reads TGTGCCAGCAGTGGTGGGGGACAGGGTTATAGCAATCAGCCCCAGCATTTT.

The chain links TRBV5-1 to TRBJ2-3; D gene unclear. Germline CDR1 reads SGHRS; CDR2 reads YFSETQ. CDR3 length: 14 residues. Trimming took off 5 bases at V and 2 bases at J, with 12 bases between the two ends. The CDR3 loop reads CASSRDTDTDTQYF. As DNA, the CDR3 is TGCGCCAGCAGTCGAGACACTGACACAGATACGCAGTATTTT.

This sequence joins TRBV19 and TRBJ2-1; 8 bases agree with TRBD2. V lost 5 bases to trimming and J lost 2 bases; unmatched junction nucleotides: 5. The CDR3 runs to 15 residues. Per germline, CDR1 LNHDA and CDR2 SQIVND (reference sequence). The CDR3 loop reads CASSPREGPYNEQFF. CDR3 bases: TGTGCCAGTAGTCCCCGGGAGGGCCCCTACAATGAGCAGTTCTTC.

This clone was seen a few times. V usage is TRBV5-6 and J usage is TRBJ2-7; 7 nucleotides align to TRBD1. V was pared by 4 bases and J by 4 bases, with 11 bases of the junction left unmatched. This CDR3 spans 15 amino acids. Germline CDR1 is SGHDT and CDR2 is YYEEEE. The CDR3 DNA reads TGTGCCAGCAGCCTCCGACAGGGCGCGGGTTACGAGCAGTACTTC. Translation: CASSLRQGAGYEQYF.

The chain recombines TRBV12-5 with TRBJ2-5; a possible D gene is TRBD1 (6 bases). V lost 0 bases and J 4 bases, leaving 15 bases between the germline ends. CDR1 is LGHNT and CDR2 is FRNRAP in the germline V gene. The CDR3 has 16 residues. CDR3 coding DNA: TGTGCTAGTGGTTTGGTACTTCAGGGGCGGGCAGAGACCCAGTACTTC. Translated, it gives CASGLVLQGRAETQYF.

This chain connects TRBV25-1 to TRBJ2-1, with 10 bases that match TRBD2. The germline gives CDR1 MGHDK, CDR2 SYGVNS. CDR3 length equals 16 residues. V trimming: 5 bases; J trimming: 0 bases; junction bases outside the gene matches: 4. CDR3 sequence (DNA): TGTGCCAGCAGTAGTAGCGGGAGGAGCTCCTACAATGAGCAGTTCTTC. This encodes CASSSSGRSSYNEQFF.

This clone was found once. The chain is built from TRBV28 and TRBJ2-1; 12 bases are a match to TRBD2. With V trimmed by 10 bases and J by 7 bases, 14 bases remained unmatched. Germline CDR1 MDHEN, CDR2 SYDVKM. The CDR3 totals 16 residues. As DNA, the CDR3 is TGTGCCACCTGTCGGCTAGCGGGAGGGTCTTTTAATGAGCAGTTCTTC. It codes for CATCRLAGGSFNEQFF.

CDR3 residues: CASSPEVLASYNEQFF. CDR3 sequence (DNA): TGTGCCAGCAGCCCCGAGGTACTAGCCTCCTACAATGAGCAGTTCTTC. V is TRBV6-2 or TRBV6-3 and J is TRBJ2-1; D perhaps matches TRBD2 (6 bases). This CDR3 comprises 16 residues. The V gene's germline CDR1 is MNHEY and CDR2 SVGEGT. V shed 6 bases and J shed 0 bases, with 15 bases lying between them.

The genes are TRBV10-3 and TRBJ2-6; D is possibly TRBD2 (7 bases). CDR3 length equals 15 residues. V was clipped by 7 bases and J by 4 bases, with 14 bases between them. Germline V CDR1 and CDR2: ENHRY, SYGVKD. In DNA form, the CDR3 reads TGTGCCATCACGGGGGGCCGATCCGGGGCCAACGTCCTGACTTTC. Translating it yields CAITGGRSGANVLTF.

The chain links TRBV13 to TRBJ2-1, with TRBD2 matching over 14 bases. V trimming: 5 bases; J trimming: 15 bases; junction bases outside the gene matches: 15. Per germline, CDR1 PRHDT and CDR2 FYEKMQ (reference sequence). The CDR3 runs 16 residues. CDR3 sequence reads: CASSPRQGTSGRGGFF. The CDR3 DNA sequence: TGTGCCAGCAGCCCCCGACAGGGGACTAGCGGGAGAGGAGGGTTCTTC.

The rearrangement uses TRBV28 and TRBJ1-5; D is possibly TRBD1 (6 bases). Germline lookup yields CDR1 MDHEN and CDR2 SYDVKM. The V end was cut by 2 bases, the J end by 1 base, with 12 bases between. The CDR3 length is 16 residues. CDR3 coding DNA: TGTGCCAGCAGTTTACTAGACAGGATGAGCAATCAGCCCCAGCATTTT. This codes for CASSLLDRMSNQPQHF.

The rearrangement uses TRBV7-8 and TRBJ2-5; 7 bases agree with TRBD1. CDR1 and CDR2 from the germline V gene are SGHVS and FQNEAQ. The CDR3 sequence is 16 residues long. V shed 2 bases, J shed 4 bases, and the junction held 10 bases outside the gene matches. CDR3 bases: TGTGCCAGCAGCTTAACCGGGACAGTAAGCTTAGAGACCCAGTACTTC. As protein: CASSLTGTVSLETQYF.

Note on this clone: Other DNA variants within this sample encode the same CDR3. The gene calls are TRBV7-2 and TRBJ2-7; tentatively, D is TRBD1 (5 bases). CDR1 is SGHTA and CDR2 is FQGNSA in the germline V gene. Deletions cut 6 bases from V and 3 bases from J, with 9 bases between. The CDR3 loop spans 12 amino acids. CDR3 bases: TGTGCCAGCAGTTCCCAGGGCTACGAGCAGTACTTC. Translated: CASSSQGYEQYF.